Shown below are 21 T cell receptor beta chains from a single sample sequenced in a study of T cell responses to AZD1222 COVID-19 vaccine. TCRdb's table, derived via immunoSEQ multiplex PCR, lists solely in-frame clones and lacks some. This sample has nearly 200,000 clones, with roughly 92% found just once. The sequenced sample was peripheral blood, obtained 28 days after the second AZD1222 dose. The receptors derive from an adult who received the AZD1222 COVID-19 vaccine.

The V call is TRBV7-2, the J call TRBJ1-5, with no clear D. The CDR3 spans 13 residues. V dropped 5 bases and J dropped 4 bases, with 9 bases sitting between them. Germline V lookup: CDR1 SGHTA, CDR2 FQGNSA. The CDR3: CASSPGKNQPQHF. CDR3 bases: TGTGCCAGCAGCCCTGGTAAAAATCAGCCCCAGCATTTT.

CDR3 nucleotide sequence: TGTGCCAGCAGTCCCCCGCAGAACACTGAAGCTTTCTTT. It yields the protein CASSPPQNTEAFF. This chain joins TRBV12-3 or TRBV12-4 and TRBJ1-1; D is unresolved. V was shortened by 5 bases and J by 1 base, with 8 bases between the two germline ends. CDR3 size: 13 residues.

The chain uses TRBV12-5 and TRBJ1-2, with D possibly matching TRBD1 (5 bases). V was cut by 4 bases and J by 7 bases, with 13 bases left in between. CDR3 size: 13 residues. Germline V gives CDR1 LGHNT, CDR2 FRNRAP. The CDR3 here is CASGSQGRSGYTF. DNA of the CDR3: TGTGCTAGTGGTTCTCAGGGAAGGAGTGGCTACACCTTC.

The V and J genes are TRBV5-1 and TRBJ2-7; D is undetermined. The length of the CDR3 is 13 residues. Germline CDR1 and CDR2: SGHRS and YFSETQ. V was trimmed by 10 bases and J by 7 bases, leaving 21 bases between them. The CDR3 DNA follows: TGCGCCGGCCTCGGTCCTTCCCCTCGTGAGCAGTACTTC. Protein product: CAGLGPSPREQYF.

The CDR3 DNA sequence: TGTGCCAGCAGTGATCTGGGGGGCTCTGGAAACACCATATATTTT. Translating it yields CASSDLGGSGNTIYF. The V and J genes are TRBV2 and TRBJ1-3; possible D gene TRBD1, 5 bases. V was pared by 3 bases and J by 0 bases, with 9 bases between. The CDR3 length is 15 residues. From germline, CDR1 is SNHLY and CDR2 FYNNEI. The whole variable domain, remainder taken from reference TRBV2 and TRBJ1-3, is EPEVTQTPSHQVTQMGQEVILRCVPISNHLYFYWYRQILGQKVEFLVSFYNNEISEKSEIFDDQFSVERPDGSNFTLKIRSTKLEDSAMYFCASSDLGGSGNTIYFGEGSWLTVV.

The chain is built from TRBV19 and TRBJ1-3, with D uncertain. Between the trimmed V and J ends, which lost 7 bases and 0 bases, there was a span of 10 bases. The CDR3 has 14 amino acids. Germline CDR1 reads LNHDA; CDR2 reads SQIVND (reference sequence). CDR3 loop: CASNLGFSGNTIYF. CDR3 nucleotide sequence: TGTGCCAGTAATTTGGGTTTCTCTGGAAACACCATATATTTT.

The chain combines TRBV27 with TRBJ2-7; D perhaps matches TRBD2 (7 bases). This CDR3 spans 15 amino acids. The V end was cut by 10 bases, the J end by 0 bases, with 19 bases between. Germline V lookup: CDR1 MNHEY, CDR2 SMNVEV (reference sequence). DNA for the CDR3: TGTGCCACCTCGGGGGGCACCCAAATCTCCTACGAGCAGTACTTC. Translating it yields CATSGGTQISYEQYF.

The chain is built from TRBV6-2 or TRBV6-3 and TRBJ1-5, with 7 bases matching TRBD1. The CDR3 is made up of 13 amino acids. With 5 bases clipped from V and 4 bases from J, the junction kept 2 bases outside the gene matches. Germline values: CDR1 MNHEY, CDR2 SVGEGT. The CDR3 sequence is CASSDRVNQPQHF. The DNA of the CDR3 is TGTGCCAGCAGTGACAGGGTAAATCAGCCCCAGCATTTT.

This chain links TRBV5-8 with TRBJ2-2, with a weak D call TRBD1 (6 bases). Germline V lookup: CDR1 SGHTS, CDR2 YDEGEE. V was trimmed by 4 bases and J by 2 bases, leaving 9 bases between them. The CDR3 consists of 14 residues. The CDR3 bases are TGTGCCAGCAGCCCCGGGACAAACACCGGGGAGCTGTTTTTT. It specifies CASSPGTNTGELFF.

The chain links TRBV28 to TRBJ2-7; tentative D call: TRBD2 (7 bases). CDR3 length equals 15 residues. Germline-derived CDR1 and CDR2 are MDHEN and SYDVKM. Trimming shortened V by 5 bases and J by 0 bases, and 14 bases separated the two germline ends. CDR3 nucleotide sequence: TGTGCCAGCAGTGACGGGGGGCACAGCTCCTACGAGCAGTACTTC. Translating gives CASSDGGHSSYEQYF.

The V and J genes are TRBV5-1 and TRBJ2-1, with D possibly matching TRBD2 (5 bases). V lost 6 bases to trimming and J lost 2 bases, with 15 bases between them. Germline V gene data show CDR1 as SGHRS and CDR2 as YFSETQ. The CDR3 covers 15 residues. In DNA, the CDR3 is TGCGCCAGCACCCCTGCGCCGGGGACCTACAATGAGCAGTTCTTC. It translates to CASTPAPGTYNEQFF.

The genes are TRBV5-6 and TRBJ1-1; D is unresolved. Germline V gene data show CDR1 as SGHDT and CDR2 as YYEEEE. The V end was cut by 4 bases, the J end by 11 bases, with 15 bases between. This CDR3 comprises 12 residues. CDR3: CASSPPGREAFF. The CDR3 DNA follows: TGTGCCAGCAGCCCCCCAGGTAGGGAGGCTTTCTTT.

CDR3 in amino acids: CASSTLTAGTEAFF. The CDR3 nucleotides read TGTGCCAGCAGTACCCTGACCGCAGGGACTGAAGCTTTCTTT. V usage is TRBV6-5 and J usage is TRBJ1-1, with D perhaps matching TRBD1 (5 bases). Germline CDR1 and CDR2: MNHEY and SVGAGI. The CDR3 has 14 amino acids. The V end was cut by 5 bases, the J end by 5 bases, with 15 bases between.

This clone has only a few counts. The CDR3 reads CASSYPGGSYNEQFF. In nucleotides, the CDR3 is TGTGCCAGCAGCTATCCGGGGGGCTCCTACAATGAGCAGTTCTTC. This chain joins TRBV7-9 and TRBJ2-1; 7 nucleotides match TRBD2. Per germline, CDR1 SEHNR and CDR2 FQNEAQ (reference sequence). The CDR3 is made up of 15 amino acids. The ends lost 4 bases at V and 0 bases at J; junction bases unmatched: 3. The full variable domain, completed using reference TRBV7-9 and TRBJ2-1, is DTGVSQNPRHKITKRGQNVTFRCDPISEHNRLYWYRQTLGQGPEFLTYFQNEAQLEKSRLLSDRFSAERPKGSFSTLEIQRTEQGDSAMYLCASSYPGGSYNEQFFGPGTRLTVL.

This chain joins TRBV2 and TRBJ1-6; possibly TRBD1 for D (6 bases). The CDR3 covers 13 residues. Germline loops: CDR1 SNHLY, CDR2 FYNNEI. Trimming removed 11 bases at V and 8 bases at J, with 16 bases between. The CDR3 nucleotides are TGTGCCGGTAAAGCCGGGGGCGATTCACCCCTCCACTTT. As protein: CAGKAGGDSPLHF.

The CDR3 region has the DNA TGTGCCAGCAGCGCCACAGGGGGGCAGAGGGAGACCCAGTACTTC. This sequence encodes CASSATGGQRETQYF. The gene calls are TRBV9 and TRBJ2-5; TRBD1 matches 8 bases. The CDR3 loop spans 15 amino acids. Per germline, CDR1 SGDLS and CDR2 YYNGEE. Germline trimming cut 3 bases from V and 5 bases from J; bases unmatched to any gene: 9.

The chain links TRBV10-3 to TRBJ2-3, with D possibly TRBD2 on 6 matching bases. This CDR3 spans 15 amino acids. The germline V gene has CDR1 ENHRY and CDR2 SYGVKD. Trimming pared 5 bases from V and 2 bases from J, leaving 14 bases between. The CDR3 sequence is CAISRSGTFTDTQYF. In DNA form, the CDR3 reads TGTGCCATCAGTCGCTCCGGGACTTTCACAGATACGCAGTATTTT.

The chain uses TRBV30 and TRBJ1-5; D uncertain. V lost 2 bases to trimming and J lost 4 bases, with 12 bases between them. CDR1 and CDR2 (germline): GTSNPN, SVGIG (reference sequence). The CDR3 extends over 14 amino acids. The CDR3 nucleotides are TGTGCCTGGAGTAGGGTTCAGTCGAATCAGCCCCAGCATTTT. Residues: CAWSRVQSNQPQHF.

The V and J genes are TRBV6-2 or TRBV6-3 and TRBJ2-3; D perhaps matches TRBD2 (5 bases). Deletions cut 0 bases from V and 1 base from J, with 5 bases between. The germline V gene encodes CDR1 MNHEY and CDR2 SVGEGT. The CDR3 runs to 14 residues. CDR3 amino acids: CASSYSGGTDTQYF. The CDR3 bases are TGTGCCAGCAGTTACTCGGGAGGCACAGATACGCAGTATTTT.

The CDR3 is CAWSRGGASNQPQHF. In nucleotides, the CDR3 is TGTGCCTGGAGTCGGGGAGGCGCTAGCAATCAGCCCCAGCATTTT. This chain links TRBV30 with TRBJ1-5, with D unclear. Germline CDR1 and CDR2: GTSNPN and SVGIG (reference sequence). Trimming removed 2 bases from V and 0 bases from J, with 11 bases in between. The CDR3 length is 15 residues.

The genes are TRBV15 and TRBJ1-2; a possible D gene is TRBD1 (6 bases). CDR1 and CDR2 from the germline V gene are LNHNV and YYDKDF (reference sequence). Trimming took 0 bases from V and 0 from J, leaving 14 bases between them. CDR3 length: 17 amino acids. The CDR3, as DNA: TGTGCCACCAGCAGAGATCGAGGTGGGGGCGCTAACTATGGCTACACCTTC. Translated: CATSRDRGGGANYGYTF. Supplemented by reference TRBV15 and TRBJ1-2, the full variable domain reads DAMVIQNPRYQVTQFGKPVTLSCSQTLNHNVMYWYQQKSSQAPKLLFHYYDKDFNNEADTPDNFQSRRPNTSFCFLDIRSPGLGDTAMYLCATSRDRGGGANYGYTFGSGTRLTVV.